This T cell receptor beta chain was found in a study of tumor and adjacent non-tumor tissue in lung cancer. V lost 6 bases and J 6 bases, leaving 16 bases between the germline ends. CDR3 length equals 14 residues. Remarks on this clonotype: What it binds is unknown. A much larger clone is a single base away; this may be a read error.

This sample's RNA came from whole unsorted tissue. Study results and limitations: Top 100 clones took a larger repertoire share in normal lung.

Three rounds of nested PCR, following a modified ARM-PCR protocol, produced the TCRbeta library. TCRdb ran MiXCR on the multiplex PCR reads and lists one entry per CDR3 protein. Of more than 85,000 distinct CDR3 sequences in the sample, around 80% were seen once. The origin of this receptor is a woman aged 55 to 70 with non-small cell lung cancer. This chain joins TRBV12-3 or TRBV12-4 and TRBJ2-3; D is possibly TRBD1 or TRBD2 (5 bases each). The source material was lung tumor tissue. This chain's CDR3 is CASRTETEGDTQYF. DNA of the CDR3: TGTGCCAGCAGAACCGAGACAGAGGGGGATACGCAGTATTTT.